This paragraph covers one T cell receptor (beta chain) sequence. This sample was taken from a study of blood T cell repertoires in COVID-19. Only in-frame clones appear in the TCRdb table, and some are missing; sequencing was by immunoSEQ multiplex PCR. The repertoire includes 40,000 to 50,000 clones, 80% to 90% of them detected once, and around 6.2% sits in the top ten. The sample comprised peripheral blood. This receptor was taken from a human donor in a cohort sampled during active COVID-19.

The CDR3 DNA sequence: TGCGCCAGCAGCTTGGATCCCGGGACAGGGAGAAATGAGCAGTTCTTC. Its protein is CASSLDPGTGRNEQFF. The chain employs TRBV5-1 and TRBJ2-1; 9 bases are shared with TRBD1. CDR3 length: 16 amino acids. The V and J ends lost 0 bases and 7 bases, in that order; junction bases with no gene match: 8. Looked up from germline, CDR1 is SGHRS and CDR2 is YFSETQ. Supplemented by reference TRBV5-1 and TRBJ2-1, the full variable domain reads KAGVTQTPRYLIKTRGQQVTLSCSPISGHRSVSWYQQTPGQGLQFLFEYFSETQRNKGNFPGRFSGRQFSNSRSEMNVSTLELGDSALYLCASSLDPGTGRNEQFFGPGTRLTVL.